This T cell receptor beta chain derives from a study of immune characterization of retroperitoneal liposarcoma (dated by TCRdb to between 2018 and 2021). Library preparation was by PCR. Instrument on record: NextSeq 500. Using fastp at Q25 and MiXCR, TCRdb reprocessed the public reads and kept productive beta chains. CDR3 protein sequences are deduplicated, and each keeps its most common genes and DNA. A total of more than 15,000 distinct CDR3 sequences appear in this sample, around 38% of them only once. The ten largest make up 6.5% to 9% of the sample. The CDR3 numbers 13 residues from cysteine through phenylalanine. Only the CDR3 portion is preserved as DNA: 39 bases, with reading frame beginning at the first base. CDR1 and CDR2 (MNHNS, SASEGT) derive from the germline V gene. This clonotype was detected ten times or more. Its binding antigen is unknown. One end of the junction fails to match germline, which may point to a read error.

Recombination linked TRBV6-1 to TRBJ2-1; the D match is possibly TRBD1 or TRBD2, with 5 bases aligned in each. This receptor was identified in a male donor with retroperitoneal liposarcoma. Sequencing was carried out using blood. The DNA sequence is TGTGCCAGCACTCTGAACGGGGTGGCAGGGCGATACTTC. Its coded protein is CASTLNGVAGRYF.